The following is a TCR beta chain sequence with its context. Additional DNA sequences in this sample encode the identical CDR3. These data come from a study of control samples from healthy donors and cancer patients. The method was immunoSEQ multiplex PCR; TCRdb's version includes in-frame clones alone and lacks a portion of them. The sample shows 120,000 or so clones, approximately 94% of them seen only once. Germline values: CDR1 ENHRY, CDR2 SYGVKD. The CDR3 covers 14 residues. V lost 4 bases and J lost 2; bases outside the gene matches: 4. The receptor's source is a man in his fifties with head and neck cancer. Sequencing was carried out using PBMCs. V usage is TRBV10-3 and J usage is TRBJ2-5; TRBD1 matches 7 bases. The CDR3 DNA reads as TGTGCCATCAGTGTAGGGGGCCCGCAAGAGACCCAGTACTTC. Translation: CAISVGGPQETQYF.